The rows below give T cell receptor beta chains drawn from one sample of a study of CD8 T cells in ankylosing spondylitis. TCRdb ran MiXCR on the 5' RACE reads and lists one entry per CDR3 protein. The data contain 240,000 or so distinct CDR3 sequences, roughly 10% of them seen just once; the ten biggest clones take up less than 8%. The sample consisted of blood, either unsorted or a sorted T cell fraction (not recorded which). All receptors come from a male donor with ankylosing spondylitis or in good health (not recorded which). CDR3s include the opening cysteine and the closing phenylalanine or tryptophan. The order of the fields is V gene, D gene, clone size, J gene, CDR3 DNA, CDR3 protein. A D gene is named only where the DNA matches it firmly. Expanded clones are given a class, and other clones once, few, many or no size at all.

TRBV20-1	-	many	TRBJ1-2	TGCAGTGCTCCTAGTAGGCCAGGATCTAACTATGGCTACACCTTC	CSAPSRPGSNYGYTF
TRBV27	-	few	TRBJ1-2	TGTGCCAGCAGCACCCTTTCGAGGGCTAAGGTTGGCTACACCTTC	CASSTLSRAKVGYTF
TRBV5-1	TRBD1	-	TRBJ2-3	TGCGCCAGCACCCGACAGGGTATAGCCCTCACAGATACGCAGTATTTT	CASTRQGIALTDTQYF
TRBV3-1	TRBD2	many	TRBJ2-5	TGTGCCAGCAGTCCAAGAGCCGGGAGGCAGGGAGAGACCCAGTACTTC	CASSPRAGRQGETQYF
TRBV6-5	-	many	TRBJ1-5	TGTGCCAGCAGTTGGGCTGGGGGTCCCCAGCATTTT	CASSWAGGPQHF
TRBV28	TRBD1	-	TRBJ2-2	TGTGCCAGCAAGGGGGCGTTAACCGGGGAGCTGTTTTTT	CASKGALTGELFF
TRBV11-1	TRBD1	few	TRBJ2-2	TGTGCCAGCAGCTTAAGAATCGGACAGGGGGCGCATGGCGGGGAGCTGTTTTTT	CASSLRIGQGAHGGELFF
TRBV24-1	-	many	TRBJ1-2	TGTGCCACCAGTGATTGGAGGAGTCACTATGGCTACACCTTC	CATSDWRSHYGYTF
TRBV6-5	-	many	TRBJ2-5	TGTGCCAGCAGTTCGGTCCCGCGAGGGACCCAGTACTTC	CASSSVPRGTQYF
TRBV20-1	TRBD1	many	TRBJ1-6	TGCAGTGCTAGGGCCGACAGGGATCCCCCAAGCTCCTATAATTCACCCCTCCACTTT	CSARADRDPPSSYNSPLHF
TRBV2	-	-	TRBJ1-2	TGTGCCAGCAGTGAAAGGCTGACAGTTTACTATGGCTACACCTTC	CASSERLTVYYGYTF
TRBV5-1	-	-	TRBJ1-2	TGCGCCAGCCAGGCGGACCTCGGCTATGGCTACACCTTC	CASQADLGYGYTF
TRBV5-6	-	many	TRBJ2-1	TGTGCCAGCAGAGAATTAGCCGCATACAATGAGCAGTTCTTC	CASRELAAYNEQFF
TRBV20-1	TRBD2	many	TRBJ2-1	TGCAGTGCTAGACCTTACCTAGCGGGGTTAGATAATGAGCAGTTCTTC	CSARPYLAGLDNEQFF
TRBV28	-	-	TRBJ1-2	TGTGCCAGCAGTCCCGAGACAGGAGCTAACTATGGCTACACCTTC	CASSPETGANYGYTF
TRBV20-1	TRBD2	many	TRBJ2-7	TGCAGTGCTGGGGGGAGCGGGAGCTCCTACGAGCAGTACTTC	CSAGGSGSSYEQYF
TRBV5-6	-	many	TRBJ2-7	TGTGCCAGCAGCCACGACATATGGGAGCAGTACTTC	CASSHDIWEQYF
TRBV5-1	TRBD1	once	TRBJ1-1	TGCGCCAGCAGCCTGACTGGGACAGGGGATAGGAAGGGAAACACTGAAGCTTTCTTT	CASSLTGTGDRKGNTEAFF
TRBV10-3	-	many	TRBJ2-7	TGTGCCATCAGTGAGGCTGAAACCTACGAGCAGTACTTC	CAISEAETYEQYF
TRBV20-1	-	many	TRBJ2-1	TGCAGTGCTAGGCCGGGAAGTGAGCAGTTCTTC	CSARPGSEQFF
TRBV12-3/TRBV12-4	TRBD2	many	TRBJ2-5	TGTGCCAGCAGCCTACCAGGACTAGAGCCCGGGACCCAGTACTTC	CASSLPGLEPGTQYF
TRBV20-1	TRBD1	many	TRBJ2-7	TGCAGTGCTCCCATGTATTTGCCCGGGACAGGACTCTACGAGCAGTACTTC	CSAPMYLPGTGLYEQYF
TRBV14	-	-	TRBJ1-5	TGTGCCAGCAGCCTTGGGGAGGGTATTAATCAGCCCCAGCATTTT	CASSLGEGINQPQHF
TRBV9	-	few	TRBJ2-3	TGTGCCAGCAGCCCAAGGGGGTCTAGCACAGATACGCAGTATTTT	CASSPRGSSTDTQYF
TRBV25-1	-	many	TRBJ2-7	TGTGCCAGGCGGGACAGATCCTACGAGCAGTACTTC	CARRDRSYEQYF
TRBV12-3/TRBV12-4	-	many	TRBJ2-2	TGTGCCAGCAGGCCTGGAGACGGGGAGCTGTTTTTT	CASRPGDGELFF